This T cell receptor (beta chain) originates from a study of blood T cells in healthy people across ages. A remark on this clonotype: This may arise from a read error, as a much more abundant clone is one base away.

The ends were cut back, 7 bases at V and 11 bases at J, with 18 bases in the middle. Germline-derived CDR1 and CDR2 are LGHNA and YNFKEQ. The CDR3 has 13 amino acids. It was with a sample-barcoded 5' primer and a J-beta primer mix that a second PCR of roughly 7 to 12 cycles was run. From the 5' RACE reads, TCRdb called clonotypes with MiXCR, one entry per CDR3 protein. The sample records approximately 1.5 million distinct CDR3 sequences, roughly 30% being singletons. This TCR came from a woman aged 25 to 39 in good health. The chain joins TRBV4-2 to TRBJ2-1, with D perhaps assigned TRBD1 or TRBD2 (6 bases each). The sequencing sample was made of blood. This chain's CDR3 is CASTEGGFDKQFF. As DNA, the CDR3 is TGTGCCAGCACCGAAGGGGGGTTCGATAAGCAGTTCTTC.